A single sample gave rise to the 23 T cell receptor beta chains below, sequenced in a study of a mutant IDH1 vaccine in newly diagnosed glioma. Measured with immunoSEQ multiplex PCR; TCRdb has only the in-frame clones, and not every one. This table holds around 53,000 clones, approximately 84% found once. These TCRs' antigens remain unknown. Documented time point: week 47, end of study. A 20-mer mutant IDH1 peptide at 300 ug was injected subcutaneously with topical imiquimod. Specimen: PBMCs, collected from a glioma patient whose treatment included an IDH1 peptide vaccine. The receptors come from a woman aged 25 to 45 with glioma. Some clones in this sample may be carry-over from other donors' samples.

The chain joins TRBV7-3 to TRBJ2-2, with D perhaps matching TRBD1 or TRBD2 (5 bases each). This CDR3 is 15 amino acids long. CDR1 and CDR2 (germline): SGHTA, FQGTGA. V was shortened by 2 bases and J by 4 bases, with 11 bases between the two germline ends. This CDR3 reads CASSLRRGTTGELFF. As DNA, the CDR3 is TGTGCCAGCAGCTTACGGAGAGGGACCACCGGGGAGCTGTTTTTT.

This clone was detected a few times. The chain recombines TRBV28 with TRBJ2-2; D possibly matches TRBD1 or TRBD2 (5 bases each). The V gene's germline CDR1 is MDHEN and CDR2 SYDVKM. Trimming pared 4 bases from V and 7 bases from J, leaving 13 bases between. The CDR3 loop spans 14 amino acids. The CDR3 here is CASSSIRGDGELFF. The CDR3 nucleotides read TGTGCCAGCAGTTCGATAAGGGGAGACGGGGAGCTGTTTTTT.

The chain links TRBV9 to TRBJ2-3; 12 bases are shared with TRBD2. The V segment lost 4 bases and the J segment 0 bases; nucleotides outside the gene matches: 6. From germline, CDR1 is SGDLS and CDR2 YYNGEE. CDR3 length: 17 amino acids. Written as DNA, the CDR3 is TGTGCCAGCAGCCCTACCGGGACTAGCGGGAGCACAGATACGCAGTATTTT. Translated, it gives CASSPTGTSGSTDTQYF.

The chain combines TRBV30 with TRBJ2-7; TRBD2 agrees at 15 bases. Germline assignment: CDR1 GTSNPN and CDR2 SVGIG (reference sequence). The CDR3 has 18 amino acids. The V and J ends lost 3 bases and 2 bases, in that order; junction bases with no gene match: 11. DNA for the CDR3: TGTGCCTGGAGGGACACGGGACTAGCGGGAGGAAAGACCTACGAGCAGTACTTC. Protein product: CAWRDTGLAGGKTYEQYF.

The V gene is TRBV15, the J gene TRBJ2-7, with 13 bases identical to TRBD2. Germline CDR1 is LNHNV and CDR2 is YYDKDF (reference sequence). The CDR3 runs 16 residues. J gave up 6 bases and V 0 bases, and 5 bases lay outside the gene matches. In DNA form, the CDR3 reads TGTGCCACCAGCAGAGAGGGGACTAGCGGGGTCTTCGAGCAGTACTTC. Translated, it gives CATSREGTSGVFEQYF. Full variable domain (rest looked up from reference TRBV15 and TRBJ2-7): DAMVIQNPRYQVTQFGKPVTLSCSQTLNHNVMYWYQQKSSQAPKLLFHYYDKDFNNEADTPDNFQSRRPNTSFCFLDIRSPGLGDTAMYLCATSREGTSGVFEQYFGPGTRLTVT.

This clone has only a few counts. The rearrangement uses TRBV6-1 and TRBJ2-7; D may be TRBD2 (5 bases). The CDR3 runs 15 residues. V was clipped by 1 base and J by 3 bases, with 13 bases between them. Germline V gene data show CDR1 as MNHNS and CDR2 as SASEGT. The CDR3 spells CASSEVGVWGYEQYF. The CDR3 coding sequence is TGTGCCAGCAGTGAAGTCGGGGTCTGGGGCTACGAGCAGTACTTC.

The table lists this clone with a count of one. The rearrangement joins TRBV29-1 to TRBJ2-1, with 7 bases aligning to TRBD2. The V gene end was trimmed by 2 bases and the J gene end by 7 bases; junction bases not matched to a gene: 8. CDR1 and CDR2 (germline): SQVTM, ANQGSEA. The CDR3 loop spans 14 amino acids. CDR3 residues: CSVEWAGEGNEQFF. CDR3 DNA sequence: TGCAGCGTTGAATGGGCGGGAGAGGGGAATGAGCAGTTCTTC.

The chain links TRBV19 to TRBJ1-5; D uncertain. Germline CDR1 is LNHDA and CDR2 is SQIVND (reference sequence). The CDR3 loop spans 16 amino acids. V dropped 3 bases and J dropped 6 bases, with 18 bases sitting between them. The CDR3 DNA reads as TGTGCCAGTAGTATCTTTTGGGCAGGAACGGGTCAGCCCCAGCATTTT. It yields the protein CASSIFWAGTGQPQHF.

This clone is a singleton in its sample. The CDR3 region has the DNA TGCGCCAGCAGCCAAGTAAGGGTGAAGAATGGAAACACCATATATTTT. Translating gives CASSQVRVKNGNTIYF. The chain employs TRBV4-1 and TRBJ1-3; D not resolved. V lost 1 base and J 3 bases, leaving 13 bases between the germline ends. CDR1 is MGHRA, CDR2 YSYEKL, per germline. The CDR3 length is 16 residues.

The gene calls are TRBV27 and TRBJ2-2; no clear D gene. Trimming shortened V by 3 bases and J by 3 bases, and 5 bases separated the two germline ends. Germline-derived CDR1 and CDR2 are MNHEY and SMNVEV (reference sequence). This CDR3 comprises 13 residues. The chain's CDR3 is CASSFKYTGELFF. For the CDR3, the DNA is TGTGCCAGCAGTTTTAAATACACCGGGGAGCTGTTTTTT.

This chain connects TRBV7-8 to TRBJ1-1; TRBD1 agrees at 7 bases. V dropped 5 bases and J dropped 4; count of bases not matched to a gene: 7. The germline CDR1 and CDR2 sequences are SGHVS and FQNEAQ. The CDR3 is 14 amino acids. CDR3 DNA: TGTGCCAGCAGCACCAGACAGGGACCCACTGAAGCTTTCTTT. It codes for CASSTRQGPTEAFF. Full variable domain (missing parts from reference TRBV7-8 and TRBJ1-1): GAGVSQSPRYKVAKRGQDVALRCDPISGHVSLFWYQQALGQGPEFLTYFQNEAQLDKSGLPSDRFFAERPEGSVSTLKIQRTQQEDSAVYLCASSTRQGPTEAFFGQGTRLTVV.

This sequence joins TRBV27 and TRBJ2-7; 7 nucleotides agree with TRBD1. Per the germline V gene, CDR1 is MNHEY and CDR2 is SMNVEV (reference sequence). V shed 6 bases and J 4 bases; nucleotides not matched to a gene: 6. This CDR3 comprises 13 residues. CDR3 nucleotides: TGTGCCAGCAGAAGACAGGGAAGGTACGAGCAGTACTTC. Encoded protein: CASRRQGRYEQYF.

The chain uses TRBV6-1 and TRBJ2-7, with D unresolved. Germline CDR1 and CDR2: MNHNS and SASEGT. Trimming removed 1 base from V and 4 bases from J, with 5 bases in between. This CDR3 spans 12 amino acids. The CDR3: CASSEDGYEQYF. CDR3 nucleotide sequence: TGTGCCAGCAGTGAAGACGGGTACGAGCAGTACTTC.

CDR3 DNA: TGTGCCAGCAGTCGAGGGTTTAACGAGGACGAGCAGTACTTC. Amino acids: CASSRGFNEDEQYF. This rearrangement joins TRBV28 to TRBJ2-7; tentatively, D is TRBD2 (5 bases). Germline CDR1 MDHEN, CDR2 SYDVKM. The CDR3 covers 14 residues. The germline V and J ends were trimmed by 5 bases and 5 bases, with 16 bases remaining between them.

This clone is medium-sized within its sample. This sequence joins TRBV2 and TRBJ1-2; no definite D call. V was pared by 6 bases and J by 5 bases, with 16 bases between. CDR1 is SNHLY and CDR2 is FYNNEI in the germline V gene. CDR3 length: 14 residues. The CDR3 here is CASSVVESKYGYTF. The CDR3 DNA follows: TGTGCCAGCAGCGTCGTAGAATCAAAGTATGGCTACACCTTC.

This chain uses TRBV4-1 with TRBJ2-2, with 10 bases identical to TRBD2. There are 18 residues in the CDR3. CDR1 and CDR2 (germline): MGHRA, YSYEKL. Germline trimming cut 1 base from V and 0 bases from J; bases unmatched to any gene: 5. The CDR3 spells CASSQGLLAGPNTGELFF. In DNA form, the CDR3 reads TGCGCCAGCAGCCAAGGACTACTAGCGGGACCGAACACCGGGGAGCTGTTTTTT.

This rearrangement joins TRBV19 to TRBJ1-5; 7 nucleotides agree with TRBD1. The V gene end was trimmed by 7 bases and the J gene end by 4 bases; junction bases not matched to a gene: 10. This CDR3 comprises 15 residues. CDR1 is LNHDA, CDR2 SQIVND, per germline (reference sequence). CDR3 coding DNA: TGTGCCAGTACCCACAGGGGCTATGTGAATCAGCCCCAGCATTTT. Its translation: CASTHRGYVNQPQHF. Full variable domain (rest looked up from reference TRBV19 and TRBJ1-5): DGGITQSPKYLFRKEGQNVTLSCEQNLNHDAMYWYRQDPGQGLRLIYYSQIVNDFQKGDIAEGYSVSREKKESFPLTVTSAQKNPTAFYLCASTHRGYVNQPQHFGDGTRLSIL.

The chain joins TRBV4-1 to TRBJ2-7; 8 bases match TRBD2. The CDR3 length is 16 residues. CDR1 and CDR2 from the germline V gene are MGHRA and YSYEKL. With 1 base clipped from V and 7 bases from J, the junction kept 12 bases outside the gene matches. Here the CDR3 reads CASSQGSAGGLGEQYF. For the CDR3, the DNA is TGCGCCAGCAGCCAAGGAAGTGCGGGAGGATTGGGGGAGCAGTACTTC.

The chain has TRBV12-5 and TRBJ2-5, with a weak D call TRBD1 (5 bases). The CDR3 sequence is 14 residues long. Per the germline V gene, CDR1 is LGHNT and CDR2 is FRNRAP. Trimming took 2 bases from V and 2 from J, leaving 9 bases between them. DNA for the CDR3: TGTGCTAGTGGTTTGTCAGGGTCACAAGAGACCCAGTACTTC. Its protein product is CASGLSGSQETQYF.

The genes are TRBV6-5 and TRBJ1-1, with 10 bases lining up with TRBD1. This CDR3 contains 15 residues. After removal of 5 bases from V and 3 bases from J, the junction contained 6 bases not matched to a gene. Germline loops: CDR1 MNHEY, CDR2 SVGAGI. The CDR3 coding sequence is TGTGCCAGCAGTAGGGACAGGGGACGGTACACTGAAGCTTTCTTT. This gives the protein CASSRDRGRYTEAFF.

V usage is TRBV21-1 and J usage is TRBJ2-7; the table calls TRBD2, which could not be checked here. TRBV21-1 counts as a pseudogene. There are 20 residues in the CDR3. CDR3 coding DNA: TGTGCCAGCAGCAAAGCGCTGAGGGCCGGGGCCGGGACTACCTCCTACGAGCAGTACTTC. Translated, it gives CASSKALRAGAGTTSYEQYF.

This sequence joins TRBV27 and TRBJ1-5; D is possibly TRBD1 (6 bases). The CDR3 length is 14 residues. V was cut by 2 bases and J by 6 bases, with 11 bases left in between. Germline values: CDR1 MNHEY, CDR2 SMNVEV (reference sequence). CDR3 protein: CASSLGGRVQPQHF. DNA for the CDR3: TGTGCCAGCAGTTTAGGGGGGCGCGTTCAGCCCCAGCATTTT.

CDR3 region: CASSVVGGEAFF. The CDR3 bases are TGTGCCAGCAGCGTAGTCGGGGGGGAAGCTTTCTTT. This chain connects TRBV9 to TRBJ1-1, with D possibly being TRBD1 (5 bases). Germline V CDR1 and CDR2: SGDLS, YYNGEE. The CDR3 has 12 amino acids. Trimming left V 0 bases short and J 8 bases short, with 8 bases between. Full variable domain (missing parts from reference TRBV9 and TRBJ1-1): DSGVTQTPKHLITATGQRVTLRCSPRSGDLSVYWYQQSLDQGLQFLIQYYNGEERAKGNILERFSAQQFPDLHSELNLSSLELGDSALYFCASSVVGGEAFFGQGTRLTVV.